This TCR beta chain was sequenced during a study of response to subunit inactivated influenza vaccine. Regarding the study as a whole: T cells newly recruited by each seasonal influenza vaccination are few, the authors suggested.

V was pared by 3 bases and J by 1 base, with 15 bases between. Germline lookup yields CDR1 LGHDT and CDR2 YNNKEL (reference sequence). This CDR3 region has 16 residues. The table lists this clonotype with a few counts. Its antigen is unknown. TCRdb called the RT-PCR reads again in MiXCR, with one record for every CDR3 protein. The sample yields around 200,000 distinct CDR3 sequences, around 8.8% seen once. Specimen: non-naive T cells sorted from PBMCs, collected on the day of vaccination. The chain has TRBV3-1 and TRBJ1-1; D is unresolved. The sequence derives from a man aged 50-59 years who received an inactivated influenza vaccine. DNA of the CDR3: TGTGCCAGCAGCCAGGTTTCGGGAGGCGGGAACACTGAAGCTTTCTTT. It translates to CASSQVSGGGNTEAFF.